This T cell receptor (beta chain) was identified in a study of cytomegalovirus exposure and HLA in healthy donors. Study findings and constraints: Several of the most significant clusters were apparently associated with common viral pathogens in a later analysis. Rare TCR sequences predominated, though certain public TCRs were found in many donors. Listed as cytomegalovirus-associated were 150 to 200 TCR beta chains. TCR beta V segments were, for the most part, productive about 90% or about 30% of the time in an earlier analysis.

Germline V CDR1 and CDR2: MDHEN, SYDVKM. V was clipped by 2 bases and J by 0 bases, with 2 bases between them. The CDR3 runs to 14 residues. A few counts support this clone. Antigen specificity is unknown. Amplification used 60 Vbeta primers and 13 Jbeta primers. Profiled with immunoSEQ multiplex PCR; TCRdb holds only in-frame clones, not every one. The sample consists of about 160,000 clones, 85% of them appearing once. The clonotype comes from a boy under 10 years old in good health and CMV-seronegative. Sequenced sample: PBMCs. The chain combines TRBV28 with TRBJ2-6; no firm D call. The CDR3 DNA reads TGTGCCAGCAGTTTACACTCTGGGGCCAACGTCCTGACTTTC. Its protein is CASSLHSGANVLTF. Looking up the rest from reference TRBV28 and TRBJ2-6 gives the full variable domain: DVKVTQSSRYLVKRTGEKVFLECVQDMDHENMFWYRQDPGLGLRLIYFSYDVKMKEKGDIPEGYSVSREKKERFSLILESASTNQTSMYLCASSLHSGANVLTFGAGSRLTVL.